These 29 T cell receptor beta chains were sequenced from one sample in a study of T cell responses to AZD1222 COVID-19 vaccine. The table came from immunoSEQ multiplex PCR; TCRdb's copy has only in-frame clones and leaves some out. This table has more than 70,000 clones, around 93% appearing once. Sequencing used peripheral blood, obtained 28 days after the second AZD1222 dose. These TCRs come from an adult who received the AZD1222 COVID-19 vaccine.

The chain couples TRBV5-6 to TRBJ2-7; the D is unclear. The CDR3 is 13 residues long. CDR1 SGHDT and CDR2 YYEEEE come from the germline V gene. Trimming took off 0 bases at V and 7 bases at J, with 11 bases between the two ends. This CDR3 is CASSLGAVAEQYF. CDR3 bases: TGTGCCAGCAGCTTGGGGGCGGTCGCGGAGCAGTACTTC.

The rearrangement links TRBV25-1 to TRBJ2-7; TRBD2 agrees at 9 bases. Per germline, CDR1 MGHDK and CDR2 SYGVNS. V shed 1 base, J shed 4 bases, and the junction held 14 bases outside the gene matches. This CDR3 region has 18 residues. Here the CDR3 reads CASSESRRPSGIGYEQYF. The CDR3 DNA is TGTGCCAGCAGTGAATCCCGCCGTCCTAGCGGGATTGGGTACGAGCAGTACTTC.

The chain joins TRBV27 to TRBJ1-2; D might be TRBD1 (5 bases). This CDR3 contains 13 residues. In germline, CDR1 is MNHEY, CDR2 SMNVEV (reference sequence). Trimming shortened V by 5 bases and J by 2 bases, and 9 bases separated the two germline ends. CDR3 loop: CASSHRQNYGYTF. For the CDR3, the DNA is TGTGCCAGCAGTCACCGACAGAACTATGGCTACACCTTC.

V usage is TRBV19 and J usage is TRBJ2-7; D not certain. CDR1 LNHDA and CDR2 SQIVND come from the germline V gene (reference sequence). V lost 3 bases and J 3 bases, leaving 6 bases between the germline ends. The CDR3 has 12 amino acids. The CDR3 sequence is CASSIEDYEQYF. CDR3 nucleotide sequence: TGTGCCAGTAGTATCGAAGACTACGAGCAGTACTTC.

The V and J genes are TRBV25-1 and TRBJ1-5, with D perhaps matching TRBD1 (5 bases). V was trimmed by 3 bases and J by 6 bases, leaving 9 bases between them. The CDR3 totals 13 residues. CDR1 and CDR2 from the germline V gene are MGHDK and SYGVNS. CDR3 loop: CASSEQGIQPQHF. The DNA for the CDR3 is TGTGCCAGCAGTGAGCAGGGTATTCAGCCCCAGCATTTT.

This rearrangement joins TRBV19 to TRBJ2-1; D perhaps matches TRBD2 (5 bases). Trimming left V 4 bases short and J 6 bases short, with 10 bases between. The CDR3 runs to 13 residues. CDR1 is LNHDA, CDR2 SQIVND, per germline (reference sequence). The chain's CDR3 is CASSRQGSNEQFF. CDR3 nucleotide sequence: TGTGCCAGTAGTAGACAAGGGAGCAATGAGCAGTTCTTC.

The chain uses TRBV4-2 and TRBJ2-1, with TRBD2 matching over 8 bases. V was clipped by 0 bases and J by 6 bases; unmatched bases: 7. This CDR3 comprises 16 residues. The germline V gene encodes CDR1 LGHNA and CDR2 YNFKEQ. CDR3 protein: CASSQDPGRAVNEQFF. As DNA, the CDR3 is TGTGCCAGCAGCCAAGATCCCGGGAGGGCCGTCAATGAGCAGTTCTTC.

The chain carries TRBV24-1 and TRBJ2-3; tentatively, D is TRBD2 (5 bases). This CDR3 is 13 amino acids long. Germline V gene sequence: CDR1 KGHDR, CDR2 SFDVKD. V lost 9 bases and J 2 bases, leaving 11 bases between the germline ends. In nucleotides, the CDR3 is TGTGCCACCCAAAGGGAGCCCACAGATACGCAGTATTTT. It yields the protein CATQREPTDTQYF.

The rearrangement links TRBV27 to TRBJ2-1; weak D call: TRBD2 (7 bases). Germline CDR1 is MNHEY and CDR2 is SMNVEV (reference sequence). This CDR3 is built from 16 residues. Trimming left V 8 bases short and J 0 bases short, with 17 bases between. The CDR3 DNA follows: TGTGCCAGCGGCTACCGGGGGGCGGGCTCCTACAATGAGCAGTTCTTC. Translation: CASGYRGAGSYNEQFF.

The chain carries TRBV5-4 and TRBJ2-4; D is perhaps TRBD1 (6 bases). This CDR3 spans 14 amino acids. The V gene lost 0 bases and the J gene lost 6 bases, with 10 bases spanning the gap. Germline CDR1 reads SGHNT; CDR2 reads YYREEE (reference sequence). The CDR3 region has the DNA TGTGCCAGCAGCTTGGACAGGGCTGGAAACATTCAGTACTTC. Protein sequence: CASSLDRAGNIQYF.

The rearrangement joins TRBV5-6 to TRBJ2-5; D is unresolved. Germline CDR1 reads SGHDT; CDR2 reads YYEEEE. The CDR3 sequence is 14 residues long. Trimming cost V 0 bases and J 2 bases, with 8 bases left between them. CDR3 coding DNA: TGTGCCAGCAGCTTGGCCAGTTTTCAAGAGACCCAGTACTTC. Its protein is CASSLASFQETQYF.

The chain recombines TRBV10-2 with TRBJ2-3, with D possibly being TRBD2 (5 bases). Germline-derived CDR1 and CDR2 are WSHSY and SAAADI. CDR3 size: 12 residues. Trimming stripped 8 bases from V and 6 bases from J, with 12 bases between. The CDR3 DNA follows: TGCGCCAGCGGGAGTAGAATGGATACGCAGTATTTT. It translates to CASGSRMDTQYF.

This rearrangement joins TRBV25-1 to TRBJ2-1, with TRBD2 matching 10 bases. This CDR3 has 15 residues. Trimming took 4 bases from V and 5 from J; bases not matched to a gene: 5. Looked up from germline, CDR1 is MGHDK and CDR2 is SYGVNS. CDR3 loop: CASSARTSGNNEQFF. DNA of the CDR3: TGTGCCAGCAGTGCAAGGACTAGCGGAAACAATGAGCAGTTCTTC. The full variable domain, rest sourced from reference TRBV25-1 and TRBJ2-1, is EADIYQTPRYLVIGTGKKITLECSQTMGHDKMYWYQQDPGMELHLIHYSYGVNSTEKGDLSSESTVSRIRTEHFPLTLESARPSHTSQYLCASSARTSGNNEQFFGPGTRLTVL.

The chain is built from TRBV6-5 and TRBJ1-2; D gene uncertain. Germline V gives CDR1 MNHEY, CDR2 SVGAGI. This CDR3 is built from 11 residues. V was pared by 6 bases and J by 5 bases, with 7 bases between. The CDR3 DNA is TGTGCCAGCAGCGGAGGTTATGGCTACACCTTC. Translating gives CASSGGYGYTF.

The chain has TRBV28 and TRBJ2-1, with 7 bases that match TRBD1. Germline values: CDR1 MDHEN, CDR2 SYDVKM. V was clipped by 6 bases and J by 0 bases; unmatched bases: 5. This CDR3 has 15 residues. CDR3 loop: CASRSTGASYNEQFF. CDR3 coding DNA: TGTGCCAGCAGGAGTACAGGGGCCTCCTACAATGAGCAGTTCTTC.

V gene TRBV28 combines with J gene TRBJ1-5, with TRBD1 identical over 8 bases. The V gene end was trimmed by 6 bases and the J gene end by 2 bases; junction bases not matched to a gene: 3. The CDR3 has 14 amino acids. Germline V gene lookup returns CDR1 MDHEN and CDR2 SYDVKM. CDR3 residues: CASRQTGGNQPQHF. DNA for the CDR3: TGTGCCAGCAGGCAGACAGGGGGCAATCAGCCCCAGCATTTT.

The V and J genes are TRBV5-1 and TRBJ2-1, with 13 bases lining up with TRBD2. The CDR3 covers 18 residues. The J segment lost 5 bases and the V segment lost 0 bases, leaving 8 bases of the junction unmatched. CDR1 SGHRS and CDR2 YFSETQ come from the germline V gene. The CDR3 region is CASSLELAGGPFHNEQFF. CDR3 bases: TGCGCCAGCAGCTTGGAACTAGCGGGAGGGCCATTCCACAATGAGCAGTTCTTC.

The chain carries TRBV9 and TRBJ2-7, with D tentatively TRBD1 or TRBD2 (5 bases each). Germline assignment: CDR1 SGDLS and CDR2 YYNGEE. The CDR3 has 14 amino acids. The V gene lost 3 bases and the J gene lost 3 bases, with 13 bases spanning the gap. The CDR3 sequence is CASSASGPHYEQYF. The CDR3, as DNA: TGTGCCAGCAGCGCCTCGGGGCCGCACTACGAGCAGTACTTC.

The gene calls are TRBV28 and TRBJ1-4, with D possibly TRBD1 on 5 matching bases. The CDR3 loop spans 13 amino acids. Between the trimmed V and J ends, which lost 10 bases and 2 bases, there was a span of 11 bases. Germline assignment: CDR1 MDHEN and CDR2 SYDVKM. CDR3 DNA sequence: TGTGCCATCGGGGGTTCGACTAATGAAAAACTGTTTTTT. Translated: CAIGGSTNEKLFF. Combining the CDR3 with reference TRBV28 and TRBJ1-4 gives the whole variable domain DVKVTQSSRYLVKRTGEKVFLECVQDMDHENMFWYRQDPGLGLRLIYFSYDVKMKEKGDIPEGYSVSREKKERFSLILESASTNQTSMYLCAIGGSTNEKLFFGSGTQLSVL.

The chain uses TRBV4-2 and TRBJ1-5; D unresolved. V was clipped by 1 base and J by 0 bases, with 7 bases between them. Germline V gene sequence: CDR1 LGHNA, CDR2 YNFKEQ. The length of the CDR3 is 15 residues. The CDR3 nucleotides read TGTGCCAGCAGCCAAGCTGTGGATAGCAATCAGCCCCAGCATTTT. Encoded protein: CASSQAVDSNQPQHF.

J is TRBJ2-7 and V is TRBV28; D is uncertain. CDR1 MDHEN and CDR2 SYDVKM come from the germline V gene. The CDR3 is made up of 11 amino acids. V lost 3 bases, J lost 7 bases, and 7 bases lay in between. The DNA of the CDR3 is TGTGCCAGCAGTTTGTCCGGGGAGCAGTACTTC. This gives the protein CASSLSGEQYF. The variable domain in full, completed from reference TRBV28 and TRBJ2-7, reads DVKVTQSSRYLVKRTGEKVFLECVQDMDHENMFWYRQDPGLGLRLIYFSYDVKMKEKGDIPEGYSVSREKKERFSLILESASTNQTSMYLCASSLSGEQYFGPGTRLTVT.

The chain links TRBV4-2 to TRBJ2-1; 9 bases fit TRBD2. The germline CDR1 and CDR2 sequences are LGHNA and YNFKEQ. The CDR3 is made up of 17 amino acids. The V segment lost 0 bases and the J segment 5 bases; nucleotides outside the gene matches: 8. The CDR3 reads CASSQEWAGGSDNEQFF. The CDR3 DNA sequence: TGTGCCAGCAGCCAAGAGTGGGCGGGAGGGTCGGACAATGAGCAGTTCTTC.

V usage is TRBV5-1 and J usage is TRBJ1-1; D is possibly TRBD1 (6 bases). The CDR3 sequence is 13 residues long. Germline V CDR1 and CDR2: SGHRS, YFSETQ. Trimming cost V 4 bases and J 1 base, with 8 bases left between them. The CDR3 spells CASSVDRNTEAFF. In DNA form, the CDR3 reads TGCGCCAGCAGCGTGGACAGGAACACTGAAGCTTTCTTT.

The chain recombines TRBV7-2 with TRBJ1-1, with a possible D match to TRBD1 (5 bases). The CDR3 covers 17 residues. The V and J ends lost 5 bases and 0 bases respectively, with 19 bases between them. CDR1 is SGHTA, CDR2 FQGNSA, per germline. CDR3 nucleotides: TGTGCCAGCAGCCGGGGACGTAGGAGGGTGATGAACACTGAAGCTTTCTTT. It encodes CASSRGRRRVMNTEAFF. Supplemented by reference TRBV7-2 and TRBJ1-1, the full variable domain reads GAGVSQSPSNKVTEKGKDVELRCDPISGHTALYWYRQSLGQGLEFLIYFQGNSAPDKSGLPSDRFSAERTGGSVSTLTIQRTQQEDSAVYLCASSRGRRRVMNTEAFFGQGTRLTVV.

The chain is built from TRBV28 and TRBJ2-7; D remains ambiguous. The CDR3 sequence is 12 residues long. Trimming took off 5 bases at V and 3 bases at J, with 8 bases between the two ends. Germline CDR1 reads MDHEN; CDR2 reads SYDVKM. The CDR3 sequence is CASSTPVYEQYF. The DNA of the CDR3 is TGTGCCAGCAGTACCCCGGTCTACGAGCAGTACTTC.

The gene calls are TRBV18 and TRBJ2-5; D possibly corresponds to TRBD2 (5 bases). Trimming removed 5 bases at V and 2 bases at J, with 15 bases between. The CDR3 has 15 amino acids. Germline-derived CDR1 and CDR2 are KGHSH and LQKENI. The DNA of the CDR3 is TGTGCCAGCTCAGCCCAGGTCGGGGTACAAGAGACCCAGTACTTC. This translates into CASSAQVGVQETQYF.

This clone has a single count. The chain joins TRBV19 to TRBJ2-3, with a possible D match to TRBD2 (6 bases). Germline V gene data show CDR1 as LNHDA and CDR2 as SQIVND (reference sequence). V lost 8 bases and J lost 1, with 19 bases in between. The CDR3 has 16 residues. The CDR3 protein is CASSPTSKFRTDTQYF. In DNA, the CDR3 is TGTGCCAGTTCCCCGACTAGTAAATTCCGCACAGATACGCAGTATTTT.

V gene TRBV27 combines with J gene TRBJ2-1; TRBD2 matches 8 bases. Trimming at V came to 8 bases and at J to 12 bases, leaving 12 bases not matched to a gene. The CDR3 has 13 residues. Germline V gives CDR1 MNHEY, CDR2 SMNVEV (reference sequence). The CDR3 DNA reads as TGTGCCAGCCCACCTCCGGGGGGGATTGGGCAGTTCTTC. It codes for CASPPPGGIGQFF.

This clone appeared once. The chain joins TRBV3-1 (or the pseudogene TRBV3-2) to TRBJ2-1, with TRBD2 matching 9 bases. Looked up from germline, CDR1 is LGHDT and CDR2 is YNNKEL (reference sequence). V gave up 4 bases and J gave up 7 bases; unmatched junction bases: 8. This CDR3 has 15 residues. The CDR3: CASSRQAGGLNEQFF. CDR3 in DNA: TGTGCCAGCAGCCGCCAGGCGGGGGGGCTAAATGAGCAGTTCTTC.